This T cell receptor beta chain comes out of a study of cytomegalovirus exposure and HLA in healthy donors. The CDR3 length is 16 residues. Trimming pared 0 bases from V and 1 base from J, leaving 12 bases between. Per germline, CDR1 LGHNA and CDR2 YSLEER. The PCR employed 60 Vbeta primers together with 13 Jbeta primers. Produced via immunoSEQ multiplex PCR; TCRdb's table is partial and in-frame only. The sample contains about 150,000 clones, around three quarters of which appear only once. Sequenced: PBMCs. This receptor was obtained from a male donor in good health and CMV-seronegative. This chain connects TRBV4-3 to TRBJ1-1; maybe TRBD1 (5 bases). Here the CDR3 DNA reads TGCGCCAGCAGCCAAGACCGGTCAGGGTCGAACACTGAAGCTTTCTTT. Translating it yields CASSQDRSGSNTEAFF.